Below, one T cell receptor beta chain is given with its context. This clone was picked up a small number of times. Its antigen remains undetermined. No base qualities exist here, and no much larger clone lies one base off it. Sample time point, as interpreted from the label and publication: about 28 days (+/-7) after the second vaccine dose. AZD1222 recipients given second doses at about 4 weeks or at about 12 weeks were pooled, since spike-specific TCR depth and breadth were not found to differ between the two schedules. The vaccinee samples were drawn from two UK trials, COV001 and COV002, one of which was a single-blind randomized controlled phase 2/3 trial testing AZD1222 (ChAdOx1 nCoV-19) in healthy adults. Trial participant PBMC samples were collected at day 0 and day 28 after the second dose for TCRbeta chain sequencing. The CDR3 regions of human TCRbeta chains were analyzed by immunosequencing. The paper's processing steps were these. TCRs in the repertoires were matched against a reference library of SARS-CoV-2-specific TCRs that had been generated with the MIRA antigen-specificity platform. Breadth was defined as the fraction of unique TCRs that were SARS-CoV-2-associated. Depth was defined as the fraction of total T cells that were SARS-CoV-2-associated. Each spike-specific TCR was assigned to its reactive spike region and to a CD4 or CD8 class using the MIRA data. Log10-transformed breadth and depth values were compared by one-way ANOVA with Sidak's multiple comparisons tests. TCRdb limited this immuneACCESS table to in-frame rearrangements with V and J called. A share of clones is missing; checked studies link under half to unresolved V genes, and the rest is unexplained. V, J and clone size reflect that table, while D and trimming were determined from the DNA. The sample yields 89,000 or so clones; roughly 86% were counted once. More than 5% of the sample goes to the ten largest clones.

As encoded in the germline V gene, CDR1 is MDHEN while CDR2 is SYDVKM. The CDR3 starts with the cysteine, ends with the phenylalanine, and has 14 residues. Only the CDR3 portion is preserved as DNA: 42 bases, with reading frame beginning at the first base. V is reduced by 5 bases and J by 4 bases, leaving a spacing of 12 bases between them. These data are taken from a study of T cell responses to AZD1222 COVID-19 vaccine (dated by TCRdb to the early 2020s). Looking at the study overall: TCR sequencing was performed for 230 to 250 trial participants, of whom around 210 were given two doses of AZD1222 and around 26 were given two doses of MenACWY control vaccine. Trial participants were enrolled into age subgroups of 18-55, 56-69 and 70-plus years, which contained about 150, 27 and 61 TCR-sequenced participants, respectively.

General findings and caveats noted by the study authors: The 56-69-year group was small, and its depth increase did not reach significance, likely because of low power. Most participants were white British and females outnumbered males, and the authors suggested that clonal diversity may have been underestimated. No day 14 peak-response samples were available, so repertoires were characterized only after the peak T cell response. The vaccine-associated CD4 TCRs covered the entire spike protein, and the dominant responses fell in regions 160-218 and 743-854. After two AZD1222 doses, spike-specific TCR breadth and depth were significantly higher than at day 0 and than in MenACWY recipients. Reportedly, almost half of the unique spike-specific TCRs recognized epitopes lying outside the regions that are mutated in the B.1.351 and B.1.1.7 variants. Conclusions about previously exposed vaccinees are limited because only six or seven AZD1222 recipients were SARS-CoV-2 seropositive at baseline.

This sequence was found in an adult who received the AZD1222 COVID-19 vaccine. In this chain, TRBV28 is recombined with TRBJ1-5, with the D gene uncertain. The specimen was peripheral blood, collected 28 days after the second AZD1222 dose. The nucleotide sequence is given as TGTGCCAGCAGTCCCCAAAGCCCGAATCAGCCCCAGCATTTT. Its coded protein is CASSPQSPNQPQHF.